These 15 T cell receptor beta chains originate from one sample sequenced in a study of blood T cell repertoires in COVID-19. Data came from immunoSEQ multiplex PCR; TCRdb stores just in-frame clones and leaves some out. The table shows about 210,000 clones, with around 80% occurring only once. Specimen: peripheral blood. Receptors were obtained from a woman between 45 and 65 years old with acute or convalescent COVID-19.

The V and J genes are TRBV7-9 and TRBJ2-6, with a tentative D call TRBD1 (5 bases). The CDR3 sequence is 15 residues long. The germline CDR1 and CDR2 sequences are SEHNR and FQNEAQ (reference sequence). Trimming removed 8 bases at V and 0 bases at J, with 11 bases between. CDR3 sequence (DNA): TGTGCCAGCGGCGACAGCAACTCTGGGGCCAACGTCCTGACTTTC. Amino acids: CASGDSNSGANVLTF. The variable domain in full, completed from reference TRBV7-9 and TRBJ2-6, reads DTGVSQNPRHKITKRGQNVTFRCDPISEHNRLYWYRQTLGQGPEFLTYFQNEAQLEKSRLLSDRFSAERPKGSFSTLEIQRTEQGDSAMYLCASGDSNSGANVLTFGAGSRLTVL.

This chain links TRBV18 with TRBJ1-2; the match to TRBD1 covers 11 bases. Trimming took 5 bases from V and 5 from J; bases not matched to a gene: 10. CDR3 size: 16 residues. The germline gives CDR1 KGHSH, CDR2 LQKENI. The CDR3 loop is CASSEFTGQGEYGYTF. CDR3 coding DNA: TGTGCCAGCTCAGAATTTACGGGACAGGGGGAGTATGGCTACACCTTC.

The chain joins TRBV2 to TRBJ1-4; a weak D match, TRBD1 (5 bases). Germline V gives CDR1 SNHLY, CDR2 FYNNEI. V gave up 4 bases and J gave up 8 bases, with 11 bases separating them. CDR3 length: 13 amino acids. The CDR3 reads CASSVGPGEKLFF. CDR3 nucleotides: TGTGCCAGCAGTGTGGGTCCAGGGGAAAAACTGTTTTTT.

The chain has TRBV5-1 and TRBJ2-7; tentative D call: TRBD2 (6 bases). Trimming shortened V by 0 bases and J by 6 bases, and 13 bases separated the two germline ends. Germline V gene sequence: CDR1 SGHRS, CDR2 YFSETQ. This CDR3 spans 14 amino acids. The CDR3 DNA follows: TGCGCCAGCAGCTTGGATCCGGGAGCGGGCGAGCAGTACTTC. This translates into CASSLDPGAGEQYF.

The J gene is TRBJ2-2, the V gene TRBV12-3 or TRBV12-4, with D maybe TRBD1 (6 bases). The CDR3 contains 13 residues. V was clipped by 6 bases and J by 7 bases, with 12 bases between them. CDR3: CASSARGNGELFF. CDR3 bases: TGTGCCAGCAGCGCGAGGGGGAACGGGGAGCTGTTTTTT.

V gene TRBV6-5 combines with J gene TRBJ1-2; D ambiguous. This CDR3 is built from 12 residues. Germline CDR1 is MNHEY and CDR2 is SVGAGI. V was clipped by 6 bases and J by 4 bases, with 9 bases between them. The DNA for the CDR3 is TGTGCCAGCAGAAATGGCCCCTATGGCTACACCTTC. It encodes CASRNGPYGYTF.

Only a few counts were recorded for this clone. The sample contains more than one DNA sequence encoding this CDR3. This rearrangement joins TRBV19 to TRBJ2-3; 7 bases map to TRBD2. The CDR3 sequence is 14 residues long. J lost 3 bases, V lost 3 bases, and 3 bases had no gene match. Per germline, CDR1 LNHDA and CDR2 SQIVND (reference sequence). The CDR3 region is CASSMAGVTDTQYF. CDR3 nucleotide sequence: TGTGCCAGTAGTATGGCGGGAGTAACAGATACGCAGTATTTT.

V gene TRBV3-1 (or the pseudogene TRBV3-2) combines with J gene TRBJ2-1; 12 bases are a match to TRBD2. Germline V lookup: CDR1 LGHDT, CDR2 YNNKEL (reference sequence). Trimming at V came to 3 bases and at J to 6 bases, leaving 3 bases not matched to a gene. This CDR3 has 15 amino acids. CDR3 region: CASSHSSGRANEQFF. CDR3 sequence (DNA): TGTGCCAGCAGCCATTCTAGCGGGAGGGCCAATGAGCAGTTCTTC.

This chain links TRBV5-1 with TRBJ2-3; the match to TRBD2 covers 8 bases. Germline values: CDR1 SGHRS, CDR2 YFSETQ. This CDR3 has 15 residues. V gave up 3 bases and J gave up 2 bases; unmatched junction bases: 5. The CDR3 is CASSSGLGATDTQYF. The CDR3 bases are TGCGCCAGCAGCTCGGGACTAGGGGCCACAGATACGCAGTATTTT.

The V gene is TRBV7-2, the J gene TRBJ1-2; TRBD1 might be the D (6 bases). The germline V and J ends were trimmed by 5 bases and 6 bases, with 10 bases remaining between them. Germline V gene sequence: CDR1 SGHTA, CDR2 FQGNSA. The CDR3 totals 12 residues. Written as DNA, the CDR3 is TGTGCCAGCAGCCGATACAGGGATGGCTACACCTTC. Amino acids: CASSRYRDGYTF.

This clone was picked up one time. The chain couples TRBV5-5 to TRBJ2-7, with TRBD2 identical over 8 bases. The CDR3 contains 15 residues. Germline assignment: CDR1 SGHKS and CDR2 YYEKEE (reference sequence). J lost 5 bases, V lost 4 bases, and 11 bases had no gene match. The CDR3 region is CASSPGGGNMNEQYF. For the CDR3, the DNA is TGTGCCAGCAGCCCCGGGGGGGGGAATATGAACGAGCAGTACTTC. Together with reference TRBV5-5 and TRBJ2-7, the CDR3 gives the full variable domain: DAGVTQSPTHLIKTRGQQVTLRCSPISGHKSVSWYQQVLGQGPQFIFQYYEKEERGRGNFPDRFSARQFPNYSSELNVNALLLGDSALYLCASSPGGGNMNEQYFGPGTRLTVT.

The CDR3 nucleotides are TGTGCCTGGAGCGCCCCAGGGTCCGGCTACACCTTC. This sequence encodes CAWSAPGSGYTF. The chain carries TRBV30 and TRBJ1-2, with a weak D call TRBD1 (5 bases). CDR3 length: 12 amino acids. The germline V and J ends were trimmed by 3 bases and 8 bases, with 13 bases remaining between them. Germline CDR1 reads GTSNPN; CDR2 reads SVGIG (reference sequence).

V and J are TRBV20-1 and TRBJ2-1; TRBD1 matches 9 bases. Germline-derived CDR1 and CDR2 are DFQATT and SNEGSKA (reference sequence). The length of the CDR3 is 14 residues. V shed 3 bases and J 11 bases; nucleotides not matched to a gene: 11. CDR3 loop: CSASRGQGIRQQFF. As DNA, the CDR3 is TGCAGTGCTAGTCGGGGACAGGGTATCAGGCAGCAGTTCTTC.

V usage is TRBV3-1 (or the pseudogene TRBV3-2) and J usage is TRBJ2-3; a weak D match, TRBD1 (6 bases). Germline loops: CDR1 LGHDT, CDR2 YNNKEL (reference sequence). The CDR3 spans 19 residues. V lost 1 base and J 5 bases, leaving 25 bases between the germline ends. The CDR3 loop reads CASSQGSQGYGFEGDTQYF. CDR3 nucleotide sequence: TGTGCCAGCAGCCAAGGATCCCAGGGGTATGGGTTCGAGGGAGATACGCAGTATTTT.

CDR3 amino acids: CASSKGLLGGNQPQHF. The DNA of the CDR3 is TGTGCCAGCAGCAAGGGGCTCCTTGGGGGCAATCAGCCCCAGCATTTT. The rearrangement links TRBV11-2 to TRBJ1-5, with D possibly matching TRBD1 (5 bases). Looked up from germline, CDR1 is SGHAT and CDR2 is FQNNGV. CDR3 length equals 16 residues. The V and J ends lost 5 bases and 2 bases respectively, with 16 bases between them.